The 26 T cell receptor beta chains listed next were all sequenced from one sample in a study of cytomegalovirus exposure and HLA in healthy donors. Libraries were prepared by immunoSEQ multiplex PCR; TCRdb keeps only in-frame clonotypes and omits some of them. The table has over 60,000 clones, 85% to 95% seen once. Sequenced material: PBMCs. The source is a young man in good health and CMV-seronegative.

This chain connects TRBV6-1 to TRBJ1-3; D not certain. Trimming stripped 2 bases from V and 0 bases from J, with 11 bases between. Per germline, CDR1 MNHNS and CDR2 SASEGT. The CDR3 runs 16 residues. The CDR3 DNA sequence: TGTGCCAGCAGTGAACTCGGCAGGAACTCTGGAAACACCATATATTTT. This translates into CASSELGRNSGNTIYF.

This chain links TRBV6-5 with TRBJ1-2, with a tentative D call TRBD1 (5 bases). CDR3 size: 16 residues. V was clipped by 2 bases and J by 4 bases, with 17 bases between them. Germline V gene data show CDR1 as MNHEY and CDR2 as SVGAGI. The CDR3 reads CASSYDSGGVLYGYTF. The CDR3, as DNA: TGTGCCAGCAGTTACGATTCCGGGGGGGTTCTCTATGGCTACACCTTC.

The rearrangement uses TRBV5-8 and TRBJ2-6; possible D gene TRBD2, 6 bases. This CDR3 contains 15 residues. Germline assignment: CDR1 SGHTS and CDR2 YDEGEE. The V end lost 6 bases, the J end lost 2 bases, and 12 bases lay between the germline ends. This CDR3 reads CASKFGSPGANVLTF. The CDR3 DNA reads as TGTGCCAGCAAATTCGGGAGCCCTGGGGCCAACGTCCTGACTTTC.

This clone has a single count. The V gene is TRBV10-3, the J gene TRBJ2-7; D is perhaps TRBD2 (6 bases). In germline, CDR1 is ENHRY, CDR2 SYGVKD. The V gene lost 10 bases and the J gene lost 5 bases, with 18 bases spanning the gap. There are 13 residues in the CDR3. The DNA for the CDR3 is TGTGCCACCCATAGGGAGGCGGTACACGAGCAGTACTTC. This translates into CATHREAVHEQYF.

This sequence joins TRBV2 and TRBJ2-7; 8 bases are shared with TRBD1. Germline CDR1 and CDR2: SNHLY and FYNNEI. Trimming at V came to 4 bases and at J to 3 bases, leaving 2 bases not matched to a gene. This CDR3 region has 13 residues. This CDR3 is CASSVGQGYEQYF. The DNA for the CDR3 is TGTGCCAGCAGTGTCGGACAGGGCTACGAGCAGTACTTC.

The chain joins TRBV6-6 to TRBJ2-3, with 8 nucleotides matching TRBD1. V was pared by 5 bases and J by 4 bases, with 8 bases of the junction left unmatched. The CDR3 is 15 residues long. Germline V gene sequence: CDR1 MNHNY, CDR2 SVGAGI (reference sequence). The CDR3 sequence is CASSPADRVSDTQYF. The DNA of the CDR3 is TGTGCCAGCAGTCCCGCGGACAGGGTATCAGATACGCAGTATTTT.

This chain uses TRBV5-1 with TRBJ1-1; D possibly corresponds to TRBD1 (5 bases). CDR3 length: 14 residues. Between the trimmed V and J ends, which lost 1 base and 1 base, there was a span of 8 bases. Looked up from germline, CDR1 is SGHRS and CDR2 is YFSETQ. This chain's CDR3 is CASSLFQGNTEAFF. CDR3 nucleotides: TGCGCCAGCAGCTTGTTTCAGGGGAACACTGAAGCTTTCTTT.

The CDR3 is CASSATPGGGPDTQYF. The CDR3 region has the DNA TGTGCCAGCAGCGCGACCCCCGGGGGGGGCCCAGATACGCAGTATTTT. The chain is built from TRBV5-6 and TRBJ2-3; the match to TRBD2 covers 8 bases. The trim removed 4 bases at V and 4 bases at J, leaving 11 bases unmatched. Germline loops: CDR1 SGHDT, CDR2 YYEEEE. The CDR3 has 16 amino acids. Full variable domain (remainder filled in from reference TRBV5-6 and TRBJ2-3): DAGVTQSPTHLIKTRGQQVTLRCSPKSGHDTVSWYQQALGQGPQFIFQYYEEEERQRGNFPDRFSGHQFPNYSSELNVNALLLGDSALYLCASSATPGGGPDTQYFGPGTRLTVL.

The chain is built from TRBV28 and TRBJ1-1, with 7 bases fitting TRBD1. The germline gives CDR1 MDHEN, CDR2 SYDVKM. This CDR3 is 17 amino acids long. V lost 5 bases and J lost 0; bases outside the gene matches: 12. CDR3 coding DNA: TGTGCCAGCAGTCCCGGGACAGCGGAAAACCTGAACACTGAAGCTTTCTTT. Translation: CASSPGTAENLNTEAFF. Variable domain in full (rest from reference TRBV28 and TRBJ1-1): DVKVTQSSRYLVKRTGEKVFLECVQDMDHENMFWYRQDPGLGLRLIYFSYDVKMKEKGDIPEGYSVSREKKERFSLILESASTNQTSMYLCASSPGTAENLNTEAFFGQGTRLTVV.

The chain uses TRBV6-5 and TRBJ2-3, with unresolved D. The CDR3 is 15 amino acids. CDR1 is MNHEY, CDR2 SVGAGI, per germline. The ends were cut back, 0 bases at V and 0 bases at J, with 7 bases in the middle. The CDR3 DNA reads as TGTGCCAGCAGTTACTCAGCAGGTAGCACAGATACGCAGTATTTT. Translating it yields CASSYSAGSTDTQYF.

The sample holds one count of this clone. V is TRBV14 and J is TRBJ2-7; weak D call: TRBD1 (5 bases). V lost 4 bases and J lost 2, with 12 bases in between. This CDR3 has 14 residues. Germline V gene data show CDR1 as SGHDN and CDR2 as FVKESK. CDR3 protein: CASSLAAGPYEQYF. In DNA, the CDR3 is TGTGCCAGCAGCCTCGCGGCAGGGCCCTACGAGCAGTACTTC.

V is TRBV11-2 and J is TRBJ2-7, with D tentatively TRBD1 (6 bases). Germline CDR1 SGHAT, CDR2 FQNNGV. The germline V and J ends were trimmed by 7 bases and 6 bases, with 13 bases remaining between them. There are 12 residues in the CDR3. In DNA, the CDR3 is TGTGCCAGCAACTCAGGGGTCCGCGAGCAGTACTTC. This translates into CASNSGVREQYF. Full variable domain (missing parts from reference TRBV11-2 and TRBJ2-7): EAGVAQSPRYKIIEKRQSVAFWCNPISGHATLYWYQQILGQGPKLLIQFQNNGVVDDSQLPKDRFSAERLKGVDSTLKIQPAKLEDSAVYLCASNSGVREQYFGPGTRLTVT.

The chain uses TRBV25-1 and TRBJ2-3; D gene ambiguous. The CDR3 consists of 17 residues. Trimming stripped 1 base from V and 2 bases from J, with 16 bases between. The germline CDR1 and CDR2 sequences are MGHDK and SYGVNS. CDR3 region: CASSESWAGTHTDTQYF. For the CDR3, the DNA is TGTGCCAGCAGTGAATCCTGGGCAGGTACTCACACAGATACGCAGTATTTT.

V is TRBV5-6 and J is TRBJ2-1, with D perhaps TRBD1 (6 bases). The germline gives CDR1 SGHDT, CDR2 YYEEEE. This CDR3 region has 16 residues. V lost 2 bases and J lost 2, with 14 bases in between. The CDR3 sequence: CASSFGITGPYNEQFF. Written as DNA, the CDR3 is TGTGCCAGCAGCTTCGGTATAACAGGGCCCTACAATGAGCAGTTCTTC.

The V gene is TRBV5-1, the J gene TRBJ1-3; 9 bases line up with TRBD1. The germline V gene has CDR1 SGHRS and CDR2 YFSETQ. The CDR3 runs 16 residues. The J segment lost 0 bases and the V segment lost 3 bases, leaving 4 bases of the junction unmatched. CDR3 residues: CASSWGDRDSGNTIYF. CDR3 DNA sequence: TGCGCCAGCAGCTGGGGGGACAGGGACTCTGGAAACACCATATATTTT.

A single count supports this clone. V usage is TRBV12-5 and J usage is TRBJ1-1, with no clear D. Germline loops: CDR1 LGHNT, CDR2 FRNRAP. The CDR3 extends over 13 amino acids. V lost 3 bases and J lost 7, with 12 bases in between. The CDR3 loop reads CASGFDGSLEAFF. The CDR3 DNA reads TGTGCTAGTGGTTTCGATGGCAGTCTTGAAGCTTTCTTT. Variable domain in full (rest from reference TRBV12-5 and TRBJ1-1): DARVTQTPRHKVTEMGQEVTMRCQPILGHNTVFWYRQTMMQGLELLAYFRNRAPLDDSGMPKDRFSAEMPDATLATLKIQPSEPRDSAVYFCASGFDGSLEAFFGQGTRLTVV.

This clone has just one count. The J gene is TRBJ2-1, the V gene TRBV19; D ambiguous. CDR1 and CDR2 from the germline V gene are LNHDA and SQIVND (reference sequence). V lost 8 bases and J lost 0, with 14 bases in between. The CDR3 covers 15 residues. The CDR3: CASRDILSSYNEQFF. The CDR3 nucleotides read TGTGCCAGTCGAGATATACTTAGCTCCTACAATGAGCAGTTCTTC.

The chain is built from TRBV7-9 and TRBJ1-6, with D tentatively TRBD1 (6 bases). From germline, CDR1 is SEHNR and CDR2 FQNEAQ (reference sequence). With 5 bases removed from V and 10 bases from J, the gap between germline ends came to 18 bases. The CDR3 totals 15 residues. The chain's CDR3 is CASSPDRIVGSPLHF. The DNA of the CDR3 is TGTGCCAGCAGCCCTGACAGGATAGTTGGCTCACCCCTCCACTTT.

The chain carries TRBV19 and TRBJ2-7; D possibly corresponds to TRBD2 (6 bases). V lost 6 bases to trimming and J lost 7 bases, with 13 bases between them. The germline V gene encodes CDR1 LNHDA and CDR2 SQIVND (reference sequence). There are 12 residues in the CDR3. This chain's CDR3 is CASSSWGVEQYF. The CDR3 DNA reads TGTGCCAGTAGCTCATGGGGGGTGGAGCAGTACTTC.

The chain links TRBV27 to TRBJ2-3; D call uncertain. The germline V gene has CDR1 MNHEY and CDR2 SMNVEV (reference sequence). The CDR3 sequence is 11 residues long. Trimming left V 3 bases short and J 5 bases short, with 3 bases between. In DNA form, the CDR3 reads TGTGCCAGCAGTTTCAGAGATACGCAGTATTTT. It specifies CASSFRDTQYF.

The CDR3 region has the DNA TGCGCCAGCAGCTTTAAGGGGATGAACACTGAAGCTTTCTTT. Amino acid sequence: CASSFKGMNTEAFF. V usage is TRBV5-1 and J usage is TRBJ1-1; a weak D match, TRBD1 (5 bases). CDR3 length equals 14 residues. V lost 2 bases to trimming and J lost 0 bases, with 8 bases between them. The germline CDR1 and CDR2 sequences are SGHRS and YFSETQ.

CDR3 region: CASGGENYGYTF. CDR3 in DNA: TGTGCCAGCGGAGGGGAGAACTATGGCTACACCTTC. V usage is TRBV27 and J usage is TRBJ1-2; tentative D call: TRBD1 (5 bases). The CDR3 runs 12 residues. Per the germline V gene, CDR1 is MNHEY and CDR2 is SMNVEV (reference sequence). The ends were cut back, 8 bases at V and 2 bases at J, with 9 bases in the middle.

The chain uses TRBV5-6 and TRBJ1-1; D gene ambiguous. The CDR3 loop spans 14 amino acids. Per the germline V gene, CDR1 is SGHDT and CDR2 is YYEEEE. V lost 6 bases and J lost 0, with 12 bases in between. Here the CDR3 DNA reads TGTGCCAGCACCAAAGCGACGGTGAACACTGAAGCTTTCTTT. It is translated as CASTKATVNTEAFF.

J is TRBJ1-4 and V is TRBV7-8, with D perhaps matching TRBD1 (6 bases). Germline CDR1 is SGHVS and CDR2 is FQNEAQ. Between the trimmed V and J ends, which lost 5 bases and 8 bases, there was a span of 15 bases. This CDR3 region has 14 residues. The CDR3 nucleotides are TGTGCCAGCAGCCCCGGGACAATAAGAGAAAAACTGTTTTTT. Residues: CASSPGTIREKLFF. The full variable domain, rest sourced from reference TRBV7-8 and TRBJ1-4, is GAGVSQSPRYKVAKRGQDVALRCDPISGHVSLFWYQQALGQGPEFLTYFQNEAQLDKSGLPSDRFFAERPEGSVSTLKIQRTQQEDSAVYLCASSPGTIREKLFFGSGTQLSVL.

This clone appeared a single time. The V call is TRBV29-1, the J call TRBJ1-2; D is perhaps TRBD1 (6 bases). This CDR3 is 14 amino acids long. The germline V gene encodes CDR1 SQVTM and CDR2 ANQGSEA. The ends were cut back, 6 bases at V and 3 bases at J, with 17 bases in the middle. The CDR3 loop reads CSVGPSDSDYGYTF. The CDR3 nucleotides are TGCAGCGTCGGCCCGTCGGACAGCGACTATGGCTACACCTTC.

This clone was counted once. V is TRBV4-3 and J is TRBJ1-2; D is uncertain. The germline V and J ends were trimmed by 1 base and 1 base, with 7 bases remaining between them. CDR3 length equals 14 residues. Germline assignment: CDR1 LGHNA and CDR2 YSLEER. CDR3 sequence (DNA): TGCGCCAGCAGCCAAGCAGGAGGTAACTATGGCTACACCTTC. Translation gives CASSQAGGNYGYTF.